The 18 T cell receptor beta chains given below trace back to one sample, sequenced in a study of blood T cell repertoires in COVID-19. The repertoire was sequenced with immunoSEQ multiplex PCR; TCRdb's copy has only in-frame clones and lacks some. The sample yields about 340,000 clones, roughly 89% seen once. Source material: peripheral blood. Every receptor here comes from a woman under 30 who had recovered from COVID-19.

As regards this clone: An end of the junction differs from the germline gene, which may be a read error. The V and J genes are TRBV2 and TRBJ1-1, with 9 bases matching TRBD1. The V gene's germline CDR1 is SNHLY and CDR2 FYNNEI. The CDR3 runs 14 residues. CDR3 DNA: TGTGCCAGCATTGAACAGGGGGCTCTCACTGAAGCTTTCTTT. Translation gives CASIEQGALTEAFF.

The chain combines TRBV7-9 with TRBJ2-2; 10 bases fit TRBD2. The germline V gene encodes CDR1 SEHNR and CDR2 FQNEAQ (reference sequence). After removal of 5 bases from V and 5 bases from J, the junction contained 2 bases not matched to a gene. The CDR3 covers 14 residues. DNA of the CDR3: TGTGCCAGCAGCGCGGGACTAGCGACCGGGGAGCTGTTTTTT. This codes for CASSAGLATGELFF. The full variable domain, with the rest looked up from reference TRBV7-9 and TRBJ2-2, is DTGVSQNPRHKITKRGQNVTFRCDPISEHNRLYWYRQTLGQGPEFLTYFQNEAQLEKSRLLSDRFSAERPKGSFSTLEIQRTEQGDSAMYLCASSAGLATGELFFGEGSRLTVL.

The chain combines TRBV6-5 with TRBJ1-1; possible D gene TRBD1, 5 bases. This CDR3 has 14 residues. V was pared by 0 bases and J by 5 bases, with 10 bases between. Per germline, CDR1 MNHEY and CDR2 SVGAGI. CDR3 protein: CASSYSGLGTEAFF. The CDR3 region has the DNA TGTGCCAGCAGTTACTCGGGACTGGGAACTGAAGCTTTCTTT.

This sequence joins TRBV27 and TRBJ1-2, with D unresolved. The CDR3 totals 16 residues. The ends were cut back, 5 bases at V and 4 bases at J, with 20 bases in the middle. Germline assignment: CDR1 MNHEY and CDR2 SMNVEV (reference sequence). Here the CDR3 DNA reads TGTGCCAGCAGTACCCGACTCGCGCATGAGGCCTATGGCTACACCTTC. Amino acids: CASSTRLAHEAYGYTF.

The V call is TRBV6-5, the J call TRBJ1-1, with D maybe TRBD1 (5 bases). The CDR3 covers 14 residues. V was clipped by 6 bases and J by 3 bases, with 14 bases between them. Germline assignment: CDR1 MNHEY and CDR2 SVGAGI. The CDR3 protein is CASSPGPGDTEAFF. Written as DNA, the CDR3 is TGTGCCAGCAGCCCCGGGCCGGGGGACACTGAAGCTTTCTTT.

The chain couples TRBV29-1 to TRBJ2-2, with 9 bases matching TRBD2. Germline loops: CDR1 SQVTM, CDR2 ANQGSEA. The junction had 5 bases not matched to a gene; V was cut back by 3 bases and J by 6 bases. The CDR3 runs to 14 residues. The CDR3 sequence: CSVDGGRVAGELFF. The CDR3 DNA reads as TGCAGCGTTGATGGCGGGAGGGTTGCCGGGGAGCTGTTTTTT.

The V call is TRBV29-1, the J call TRBJ1-2; 12 nucleotides line up with TRBD1. The CDR3 runs to 13 residues. Germline CDR1 SQVTM, CDR2 ANQGSEA. The V segment lost 8 bases and the J segment 8 bases; nucleotides outside the gene matches: 9. This chain's CDR3 is CSTGTGGAGGYTF. For the CDR3, the DNA is TGCAGCACCGGGACAGGGGGCGCGGGAGGCTACACCTTC. Filled out from reference TRBV29-1 and TRBJ1-2, the complete variable domain reads SAVISQKPSRDICQRGTSLTIQCQVDSQVTMMFWYRQQPGQSLTLIATANQGSEATYESGFVIDKFPISRPNLTFSTLTVSNMSPEDSSIYLCSTGTGGAGGYTFGSGTRLTVV.

The rearrangement uses TRBV19 and TRBJ1-2, with TRBD1 matching 9 bases. Trimming took 6 bases from V and 7 from J; bases not matched to a gene: 12. The CDR3 covers 15 residues. Germline V gene lookup returns CDR1 LNHDA and CDR2 SQIVND (reference sequence). The CDR3 loop reads CASSPNRGPQGGYTF. The CDR3 DNA is TGTGCCAGTAGCCCTAACAGGGGGCCACAAGGTGGCTACACCTTC.

The rearrangement joins TRBV30 to TRBJ2-4; 8 bases align to TRBD2. Trimming cost V 1 base and J 8 bases; bases outside gene matches: 7. Germline V gene lookup returns CDR1 GTSNPN and CDR2 SVGIG (reference sequence). There are 14 residues in the CDR3. In DNA form, the CDR3 reads TGTGCCTGGAGTGGGGGAAGCGGGAGTGACATTCAGTACTTC. Residues: CAWSGGSGSDIQYF.

This clone was seen at least ten times. The gene calls are TRBV30 and TRBJ2-1; D remains ambiguous. Germline V gene lookup returns CDR1 GTSNPN and CDR2 SVGIG (reference sequence). This CDR3 region has 17 residues. V was cut by 0 bases and J by 0 bases, with 15 bases left in between. The CDR3 spells CAWSVLASWSSYNEQFF. CDR3 DNA sequence: TGTGCCTGGAGTGTACTGGCCAGCTGGAGCTCCTACAATGAGCAGTTCTTC.

This clone occurred once. CDR3 protein: CASSPGQGAPVGYTF. The CDR3 coding sequence is TGTGCCAGCAGTCCTGGACAGGGGGCCCCGGTGGGCTACACCTTC. The chain combines TRBV6-5 with TRBJ1-2; 11 bases are a match to TRBD1. Germline trimming cut 5 bases from V and 8 bases from J; bases unmatched to any gene: 10. The CDR3 length is 15 residues. Germline CDR1 reads MNHEY; CDR2 reads SVGAGI.

The rearrangement links TRBV28 to TRBJ2-1; the D is unclear. V was shortened by 5 bases and J by 4 bases, with 3 bases between the two germline ends. The CDR3 contains 11 residues. Germline lookup yields CDR1 MDHEN and CDR2 SYDVKM. The CDR3 region is CASSPYNEQFF. The CDR3 DNA is TGTGCCAGCAGTCCTTACAATGAGCAGTTCTTC.

This chain links TRBV27 with TRBJ2-3; D is possibly TRBD1 (6 bases). The V end was cut by 6 bases, the J end by 2 bases, with 12 bases between. CDR1 MNHEY and CDR2 SMNVEV come from the germline V gene (reference sequence). CDR3 length equals 14 residues. CDR3 DNA sequence: TGTGCCAGCAGCGAGGACAGCCTCACAGATACGCAGTATTTT. Its translation is CASSEDSLTDTQYF.

The rearrangement links TRBV7-9 to TRBJ2-1; 7 bases are a match to TRBD2. J lost 4 bases, V lost 0 bases, and 3 bases had no gene match. This CDR3 is built from 15 residues. Germline V CDR1 and CDR2: SEHNR, FQNEAQ (reference sequence). The CDR3 sequence: CASSLASGIYNEQFF. DNA of the CDR3: TGTGCCAGCAGCTTAGCGAGCGGGATATACAATGAGCAGTTCTTC.

The CDR3 protein is CASSSRRYADGYTF. The CDR3 DNA sequence: TGTGCCAGCAGCTCTAGAAGGTATGCGGATGGCTACACCTTC. This chain links TRBV5-6 with TRBJ1-2; D is uncertain. Per the germline V gene, CDR1 is SGHDT and CDR2 is YYEEEE. Trimming removed 3 bases at V and 6 bases at J, with 15 bases between. The CDR3 length is 14 residues. Together with reference TRBV5-6 and TRBJ1-2, the CDR3 gives the full variable domain: DAGVTQSPTHLIKTRGQQVTLRCSPKSGHDTVSWYQQALGQGPQFIFQYYEEEERQRGNFPDRFSGHQFPNYSSELNVNALLLGDSALYLCASSSRRYADGYTFGSGTRLTVV.

CDR3 residues: CSVARGTDTQYF. The CDR3 nucleotides are TGCAGCGTTGCGAGGGGCACAGATACGCAGTATTTT. The V gene is TRBV29-1, the J gene TRBJ2-3; tentative D call: TRBD2 (5 bases). Deletions cut 4 bases from V and 1 base from J, with 6 bases between. CDR1 is SQVTM and CDR2 is ANQGSEA in the germline V gene. This CDR3 is 12 amino acids long.

This chain links TRBV11-3 with TRBJ2-2, with 8 nucleotides matching TRBD1. This CDR3 is 18 amino acids long. The germline CDR1 and CDR2 sequences are SGHNT and YENEEA. The J segment lost 6 bases and the V segment lost 0 bases, leaving 12 bases of the junction unmatched. Here the CDR3 DNA reads TGTGCCAGCAGCTTAGAAGGCTGGGACAGGTGGGCCGCCGGGGAGCTGTTTTTT. This sequence encodes CASSLEGWDRWAAGELFF.

The V and J genes are TRBV13 and TRBJ2-1, with a possible D match to TRBD2 (6 bases). V was pared by 0 bases and J by 4 bases, with 13 bases between. CDR3 size: 16 residues. Per germline, CDR1 PRHDT and CDR2 FYEKMQ (reference sequence). CDR3 protein: CASSLGTRNRYNEQFF. In DNA form, the CDR3 reads TGTGCCAGCAGCTTAGGGACTAGGAACAGGTACAATGAGCAGTTCTTC.